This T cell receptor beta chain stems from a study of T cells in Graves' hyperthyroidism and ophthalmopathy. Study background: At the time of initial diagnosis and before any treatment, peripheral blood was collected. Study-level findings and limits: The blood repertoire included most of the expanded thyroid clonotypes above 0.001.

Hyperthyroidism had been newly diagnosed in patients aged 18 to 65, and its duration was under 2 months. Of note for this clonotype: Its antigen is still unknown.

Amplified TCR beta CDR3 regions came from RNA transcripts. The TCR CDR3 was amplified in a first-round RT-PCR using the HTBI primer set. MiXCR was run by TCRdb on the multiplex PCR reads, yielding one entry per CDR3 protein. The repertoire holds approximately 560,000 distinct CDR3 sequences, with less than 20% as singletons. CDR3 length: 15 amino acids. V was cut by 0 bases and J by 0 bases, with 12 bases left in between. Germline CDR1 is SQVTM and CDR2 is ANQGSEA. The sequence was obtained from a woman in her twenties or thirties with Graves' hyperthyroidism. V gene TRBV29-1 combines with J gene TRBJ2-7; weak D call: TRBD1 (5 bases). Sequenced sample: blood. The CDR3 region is CSVEDSRTHSYEQYF. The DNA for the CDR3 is TGCAGCGTTGAAGATTCCAGGACACACTCCTACGAGCAGTACTTC.